These 5 T cell receptor beta chains share one sample of origin, sequenced in a study of blood T cell repertoires in COVID-19 (dated by TCRdb to the early 2020s). The method was the immunoSEQ multiplex PCR assay. This is the immuneACCESS table as TCRdb keeps it, with only in-frame sequences that have V and J called. A part of the clones is gone; compared with another copy, unresolved V genes explain less than half, and the rest is unexplained. In this sample the table shows about 220,000 clones, 70% to 85% of which occur a single time. Roughly 8.7% of the sample belongs to the ten largest clones. Sequenced material: peripheral blood. The source of these receptors is a man aged 50-59 years with active or convalescent COVID-19.

This clone was observed a few times. The genes are TRBV6-1 and TRBJ1-5; D not certain. Per germline, CDR1 MNHNS and CDR2 SASEGT. There are 14 residues in the CDR3. Between the trimmed V and J ends, which lost 3 bases and 4 bases, there was a span of 10 bases. CDR3 bases: TGTGCCAGCAGTGATTGGACTAATAATCAGCCCCAGCATTTT. It is translated as CASSDWTNNQPQHF.

This clone was counted once. The rearrangement links TRBV5-1 to TRBJ2-4; no firm D call. V was shortened by 0 bases and J by 4 bases, with 8 bases between the two germline ends. The V gene's germline CDR1 is SGHRS and CDR2 YFSETQ. The CDR3 loop spans 14 amino acids. In DNA form, the CDR3 reads TGCGCCAGCAGCTTGGGTAGCCCGAAAAACATTCAGTACTTC. It is translated as CASSLGSPKNIQYF.

This clone was observed a single time. The chain links TRBV11-3 to TRBJ1-1, with unresolved D. Trimming shortened V by 7 bases and J by 1 base, and 16 bases separated the two germline ends. The CDR3 length is 15 residues. From germline, CDR1 is SGHNT and CDR2 YENEEA. Here the CDR3 DNA reads TGTGCCAGCATCCCCGACGAGGGCCCGAACACTGAAGCTTTCTTT. Translated, it gives CASIPDEGPNTEAFF.

This chain uses TRBV15 with TRBJ2-7, with D unclear. The CDR3 totals 15 residues. V lost 4 bases and J lost 6, with 19 bases in between. Germline CDR1 LNHNV, CDR2 YYDKDF (reference sequence). CDR3 nucleotide sequence: TGTGCCACCAGCATAGGTACAGTCCCCCCACCCGAGCAGTACTTC. This sequence encodes CATSIGTVPPPEQYF.

This clone has more than one count but fewer than ten. The V gene is TRBV4-1, the J gene TRBJ2-3, with 13 bases identical to TRBD2. Trimming at V came to 6 bases and at J to 3 bases, leaving 6 bases not matched to a gene. Germline CDR1 is MGHRA and CDR2 is YSYEKL. This CDR3 contains 16 residues. As DNA, the CDR3 is TGCGCCAGCAGACGCGGACTAGCGGGAGCGACAGATACGCAGTATTTT. As protein: CASRRGLAGATDTQYF.